This T cell receptor (beta chain) came from a study of CD8+ T cells in alopecia areata. Study-wide context: Treated patients received oral tofacitinib, 5 to 10 mg twice daily.

With respect to this clone: The target antigen is unknown.

With 7 bases removed from V and 5 bases from J, the gap between germline ends came to 17 bases. Germline V gene data show CDR1 as SQVTM and CDR2 as ANQGSEA. The CDR3 has 13 amino acids. Study results and caveats: Clonality exceeded that of normal scalp in lesional scalp, most notably in alopecia totalis/universalis. Persistence in scalp and blood during tofacitinib was observed for many expanded lesional clones.

Described treatment: oral pan-JAK inhibitor, 5-10 mg twice daily. Researchers gathered lesional scalp punch biopsies and peripheral blood from patients with alopecia areata. cDNA reverse transcribed from extracted RNA served as the sequencing template. The assay was immunoSEQ multiplex PCR, and TCRdb's table has in-frame clones only and misses some. The table records 60,000 to 85,000 clones, approximately 29% of them present only once. The TCR sequence derives from a human donor with alopecia areata. The sequencing used CD8+ T cells sorted from blood, collected at week 4, from a patient treated with tofacitinib. The chain carries TRBV29-1 and TRBJ2-5; D might be TRBD2 (6 bases). For the CDR3, the DNA is TGCAGCGGCTGTTTTGGTGGGAGGGAGACCCAGTACTTC. Translation gives CSGCFGGRETQYF. The whole variable domain, filled in from reference TRBV29-1 and TRBJ2-5, reads SAVISQKPSRDICQRGTSLTIQCQVDSQVTMMFWYRQQPGQSLTLIATANQGSEATYESGFVIDKFPISRPNLTFSTLTVSNMSPEDSSIYLCSGCFGGRETQYFGPGTRLLVL.